Listed below are T cell receptor beta chains from one sample, sequenced in a study of identical twins. In TCRdb, the 5' RACE reads were re-called with MiXCR into one record per CDR3 protein. Of about 490,000 distinct CDR3 sequences listed, about 15% are singletons. The data were also submitted as part of a second study, on yellow fever vaccine responses in identical twins.

Sequenced: CD4+ T cells sorted from blood. These receptors came from a woman between 18 and 29 years old in good health. Both conserved end residues are part of each CDR3. Each record gives: D gene, J gene, CDR3 length, clone size, V gene, CDR3 DNA, CDR3 protein. D genes are given only for firm matches. Clone size is shown for a subset of rows, as once, few, many or a class of expanded clone.

>NA|TRBJ2-3|15|NA|TRBV6-5
TGTGCCAGCAGTTACTCGAGTGTTGGGGCTGATACGCAGTATTTT
CASSYSSVGADTQYF
>NA|TRBJ2-1|11|few|TRBV29-1
TGCAGCGTGCCTAGAGGCAATGAGCAGTTCTTC
CSVPRGNEQFF
>NA|TRBJ2-2|15|NA|TRBV28
TGTGCCAGCACCCTCCGAGGGCCCGAACCCGGGGAGCTGTTTTTT
CASTLRGPEPGELFF
>NA|TRBJ1-2|15|NA|TRBV28
TGTGCCAGCTTCCACTACTGGGCACCTAACTATGGCTACACCTTC
CASFHYWAPNYGYTF
>NA|TRBJ2-1|13|many|TRBV12-3/TRBV12-4
TGTGCCAGCAGTCCCTTGGGGCGCAATGAGCAGTTCTTC
CASSPLGRNEQFF
>TRBD2|TRBJ2-1|15|NA|TRBV6-1
TGTGCCAGCAGTCCCGGGACTAGAAACTACAATGAGCAGTTCTTC
CASSPGTRNYNEQFF
>TRBD2|TRBJ2-1|14|NA|TRBV6-1
TGTGCCAGCAAAGGGCTAGCGGGAAAGTTTGAGCAGTTCTTC
CASKGLAGKFEQFF
>TRBD2|TRBJ2-7|17|few|TRBV11-2
TGTGCCAGCAGCTTAAGGGGGCAGGGACTAGCCTCCTACGAGCAGTACTTC
CASSLRGQGLASYEQYF
>NA|TRBJ2-3|17|few|TRBV12-3/TRBV12-4
TGTGCCAGCAGTTTAAAGCTGGGCTATTGGGGCACAGATACGCAGTATTTT
CASSLKLGYWGTDTQYF
>TRBD1|TRBJ1-2|13|few|TRBV6-6
TGTGCCAGCAGCCTCGGGACAGAATATGGCTACACCTTC
CASSLGTEYGYTF
>TRBD2|TRBJ2-2|13|few|TRBV27
TGTGCCAGCAGCGGGAGGGTGATCGGGGAGCTGTTTTTT
CASSGRVIGELFF
>NA|TRBJ2-7|16|NA|TRBV10-3
TGTGCCATCAGTGATTCTTGGGACCCCCCACGGCACGAGCAGTACTTC
CAISDSWDPPRHEQYF
>NA|TRBJ2-5|13|NA|TRBV12-3/TRBV12-4
TGTGCCAGCAGTCGACGGACCAAAGAGACCCAGTACTTC
CASSRRTKETQYF
>TRBD1|TRBJ1-1|12|NA|TRBV20-1
TGCAGTGCTGCGGACAGGCCCACTGAAGCTTTCTTT
CSAADRPTEAFF
>TRBD2|TRBJ2-1|15|few|TRBV15
TGTGCCACCAGCAGAGGGACTAGCGGGTACAATGAGCAGTTCTTC
CATSRGTSGYNEQFF
>TRBD1|TRBJ1-1|13|few|TRBV20-1
TGCAGTGCCCACCGGGACAGGGCCACTGAAGCTTTCTTT
CSAHRDRATEAFF
>NA|TRBJ2-3|16|NA|TRBV29-1
TGCAGCGTTGAAGTTATGGCACTTCGTCGCACAGATACGCAGTATTTT
CSVEVMALRRTDTQYF
>NA|TRBJ2-2|14|once|TRBV29-1
TGCAGCGTTGGGATGGGTCTGGTCACCGGGGAGCTGTTTTTT
CSVGMGLVTGELFF
>TRBD1|TRBJ1-3|14|few|TRBV20-1
TGCAGTGCTAATAAAGGACAGGGGGAAAACACCATATATTTT
CSANKGQGENTIYF
>NA|TRBJ1-1|12|many|TRBV12-3/TRBV12-4
TGTGCCAGCAGTTACTTAGGCACTGAAGCTTTCTTT
CASSYLGTEAFF
>NA|TRBJ2-5|13|NA|TRBV28
TGTGCCAGCAGCTCTCCCGGGAAAGAGACCCAGTACTTC
CASSSPGKETQYF
>TRBD1|TRBJ2-3|15|NA|TRBV5-5
TGTGCCAGCAGCTTACCCGGGACAGGGGGGGATACGCAGTATTTT
CASSLPGTGGDTQYF
>NA|TRBJ1-3|17|few|TRBV6-1
TGTGCCAGCACGAGAAGCCCTAGCCAGGTCTCTGGAAACACCATATATTTT
CASTRSPSQVSGNTIYF
>NA|TRBJ1-6|13|many|TRBV10-3
TGTGCCATCAGTGACGGAATCTCTTCACCCCTCCACTTT
CAISDGISSPLHF
>NA|TRBJ2-1|12|many|TRBV10-2
TGCGCCAGCAGTGATCGGACGAATGAGCAGTTCTTC
CASSDRTNEQFF
>TRBD1|TRBJ2-2|14|few|TRBV6-1
TGTGCCACGAAACAGGGGGCGAACACCGGGGAGCTGTTTTTT
CATKQGANTGELFF
>TRBD2|TRBJ2-1|16|NA|TRBV3-1
TGTGCCAGCAGCCCCCGGACTAGCGGGAACTACAATGAGCAGTTCTTC
CASSPRTSGNYNEQFF
>NA|TRBJ2-1|16|NA|TRBV7-7
TGTGCCAGCAGCTTCTCGGCGGGTGGGTCCTACAATGAGCAGTTCTTC
CASSFSAGGSYNEQFF
>NA|TRBJ2-1|17|few|TRBV11-3
TGTGCCAGCAGCCCACCGGGACTCGTTAGCTCCTACAATGAGCAGTTCTTC
CASSPPGLVSSYNEQFF
>TRBD2|TRBJ2-2|17|many|TRBV4-1
TGCGCCAGCAGCCACCAACTAGCGGGGGCGGTCACCGGGGAGCTGTTTTTT
CASSHQLAGAVTGELFF
>NA|TRBJ2-7|14|NA|TRBV20-1
TGCAGTGCTATCCCCCAGACCAGCTCCTACGAGCAGTACTTC
CSAIPQTSSYEQYF
>TRBD1|TRBJ1-2|15|few|TRBV7-2
TGTGCCAGCAGCCCCGATTCCGACAGGGGAAGGGGCTACACCTTC
CASSPDSDRGRGYTF
>TRBD1|TRBJ1-1|15|few|TRBV20-1
TGCAGTGCTAGAATGACGGGACAGGGTGACACTGAAGCTTTCTTT
CSARMTGQGDTEAFF
>NA|TRBJ1-3|13|NA|TRBV12-3/TRBV12-4
TGTGCCAGCGGCGACATCTCTGGAAACACCATATATTTT
CASGDISGNTIYF
>TRBD1|TRBJ1-2|16|NA|TRBV28
TGTGCCAGCAGAAAGGACAGGGGCACGGTGTCTTATGGCTACACCTTC
CASRKDRGTVSYGYTF
>TRBD2|TRBJ2-1|16|NA|TRBV11-1
TGTGCCAGCAGCATCGGACTAGCGGGGGGGCACAATGAGCAGTTCTTC
CASSIGLAGGHNEQFF
>TRBD1|TRBJ1-5|15|NA|TRBV12-3/TRBV12-4
TGTGCCAGCAGTCCCACCGGGACAGGACATCAGCCCCAGCATTTT
CASSPTGTGHQPQHF
>NA|TRBJ2-1|15|few|TRBV3-1
TGTGCCAGCAGCCGGTCGACAGGAGGTAAGGGTGAGCAGTTCTTC
CASSRSTGGKGEQFF
>NA|TRBJ1-2|14|NA|TRBV10-2
TGCGCCAGCAGTGATACAGCTATTAACTATGGCTACACCTTC
CASSDTAINYGYTF
>TRBD1|TRBJ2-3|14|few|TRBV2
TGTGCCAGCGTGACAGGGGCTAGCACAGATACGCAGTATTTT
CASVTGASTDTQYF
>TRBD1|TRBJ1-1|15|few|TRBV20-1
TGCAGTCAACTTACTACAGGGGCCGCGAACACTGAAGCTTTCTTT
CSQLTTGAANTEAFF
>NA|TRBJ1-1|13|few|TRBV29-1
TGCAGCGCTCGGAGACCCCAGAACACTGAAGCTTTCTTT
CSARRPQNTEAFF
>TRBD2|TRBJ2-1|16|few|TRBV12-3/TRBV12-4
TGTGCCAGCATCTATCGACTAGCGAACTCCTACAATGAGCAGTTCTTC
CASIYRLANSYNEQFF
>NA|TRBJ1-1|14|NA|TRBV5-1
TGCGCCAGCAGGAGTGGAGGCATGAACACTGAAGCTTTCTTT
CASRSGGMNTEAFF
>TRBD1|TRBJ2-5|15|few|TRBV6-5
TGTGCCAGCAGTTCCCGACAGGGGGTACGGGAGACCCAGTACTTC
CASSSRQGVRETQYF